This T cell receptor beta chain was sequenced for a study of cytomegalovirus exposure and HLA in healthy donors (dated by TCRdb to about 2017). Regarding the research as a whole: In an earlier analysis of approximately 640 of the donors, 250 to 300 Gb of sequence data and 90 million to 120 million unique TCR beta sequences from about 180 million T cells were reported. An early release covering roughly 580 HLA-typed donors comprised about 290 gigabases of sequencing data and tens of millions of unique TCR sequences. Of the roughly 400 genotyped donors, roughly 85% fell in the genetic ancestry cluster associated with self-reported Caucasian donors. The study aimed to test whether cataloging public T cell receptors could reveal signatures of past pathogen exposure. The study profiled the T cell repertoires of 550 to 700 subjects by immunosequencing and related them to cytomegalovirus serostatus. In addition to the first cohort of roughly 670 subjects, a separate validation cohort of 130 or so different subjects was used. To predict cytomegalovirus infection status, the study combined high-throughput TCR immunosequencing, statistical association of individual TCRs with disease status, and machine learning. A later analysis re-analyzed previously published TCR beta repertoires from hundreds of donors and added high-resolution HLA genotyping to study TCR occurrence patterns. Rather than using new phenotypic data, the later analysis identified candidate immune exposures from TCR beta sequences and from how often those sequences occurred across donors. To decide whether each TCR beta V gene segment behaved as functional or pseudogenic, an earlier analysis of some 600 of the donors relied on high-throughput TCR beta sequencing. Donor age, sex, ethnicity and CMV serostatus were collected together with the repertoire data. In a later genetic analysis, genome-wide SNP genotypes for about three fifths of the roughly 670 donors were used, and that subset was treated as a discovery cohort. Every discovery cohort repertoire had been produced on one sequencing platform. Class I and class II HLA loci were covered by the typing at four-digit resolution. Typing coverage varied by locus: about 629-640 donors for A, B, C, DRB1 and DQB1; approximately 560 for DQA1; over 600 for DPA1; roughly 450 for DPB1. Several DR-DQ haplotypes were handled as single units for association and clustering, since linkage in the cohort was strong. Among about 390 genotyped donors of the cohort, an average of approximately 250,000 unique TCR beta nucleotide sequences were sequenced per donor, roughly 20% of them non-productive.

On this clone itself: This receptor's antigen is unknown. It has no much larger one-base neighbor in the sample; base qualities were not kept.

V is clipped by 2 bases and J by 6 bases, and the sequence between their germline boundaries is 10 bases long. The CDR3 spans 13 residues, from the cysteine through the phenylalanine. The retained sequence is limited to the CDR3, 39 bases, with the frame set at the first base. Via the germline V gene, CDR1 is SGHVS and CDR2 FNYEAQ. The receptor library was made with the immunoSEQ multiplex PCR assay. For the multiplex PCR, a mixture combining 60 forward primers for TCR Vbeta segments and 13 reverse primers for TCR Jbeta segments was used. Amplification of the CDR3 region of rearranged TCR beta genes was performed with a multiplex PCR assay on genomic DNA. The Illumina HiSeq System was used to sequence the amplified TCR beta libraries as 87-base-pair reads. Under the source paper's analysis protocol: In a later analysis, around 80 million unique TCR beta chains were counted across the 666 repertoires, and some 10 million of these chains were shared by at least two donors. Raw reads were error-corrected and collapsed into unique sequences by a nearest-neighbor algorithm in which closely related sequences were merged to remove PCR and sequencing errors. V, D and J gene segments were assigned by aligning CDR3 sequences to IMGT reference sequences. Each retained sequence needed at least a six-nucleotide match to both a V gene segment and a J gene segment. Rearrangements were called productive when the CDR3 lacked stop codons and stayed in frame with V and J; all others were non-productive. CDR3 was defined by IMGT convention, running from the second conserved V-encoded cysteine to the conserved J-encoded phenylalanine. The earlier analysis of roughly 590 of the donors excluded any sequence lacking an unambiguous match to a single V gene segment. In an earlier analysis of about 590 of the donors, a V segment was called functional when productive rearrangements were above 56.7%, and segregating when the standard deviation between donors exceeded 5%. A statistical classification framework was built for diagnosing cytomegalovirus status from the catalog of TCR beta chain sequences. A later analysis assigned V and J genes by comparing TCR nucleotide sequences with IMGT/GENE-DB human TR gene sequences. In a later analysis, CDR3 sequences and most-parsimonious VDJ recombination scenarios were assigned using the TCRdist pipeline. In a later analysis, every TCR beta chain was defined by the combination of its CDR3 amino acid sequence and its V-gene family, and reads without a unique V-gene family were dropped. To address suspected cross-contamination and a sequencing artifact, a later analysis removed approximately 590 highly shared, low-generation-probability nucleotide sequences. For each public chain, a later analysis derived a clonal expansion index from normalized ranks of inferred template counts within each repertoire. In a later analysis, generation probabilities were computed using a VDJ recombination model fitted to out-of-frame rearrangements, and the results were checked against IGoR. In a later analysis, TCR-TCR, TCR-HLA and TCR-CMV co-occurrence was scored with hypergeometric tests, and a repertoire-size bias correction was applied to TCR pairs. False discovery rates were estimated in a later analysis by permuting HLA or CMV assignments 20 times. In a later analysis, co-occurring TCRs were grouped using DBSCAN, and TCRdist sequence similarity was added for clustering within HLA-allele-positive subsets. Co-occurrence clustering excluded repertoires with fewer than 30,000 or more than 120,000 public chains, plus five with anomalous nucleotide sharing. In TCRdb, the immuneACCESS table is reduced to in-frame sequences with V and J assigned. These tables do not hold every clone; where another copy was compared, an unresolved V gene accounts for under half, and the others remain unexplained. The V and J calls and the clone size are those of that table, but D and trimming were determined from the DNA. This sample is represented by 130,000 to 150,000 clones; approximately 82% of them were singletons. The ten largest clones represent around a tenth of the sample.

Beyond this particular receptor, the publication reports: When HLA alleles, especially DR and DQ, strongly co-occurred, TCR associations were difficult to assign to individual alleles. A later analysis reported that several top co-occurrence clusters appeared linked to parvovirus B19, influenza, CMV and Epstein-Barr virus. A later analysis found that most CMV-associated TCR beta chains appeared HLA-restricted, with HLA associations seemingly driven largely by CMV exposure. A further reported finding was that TCR beta sequences accurately predicted the HLA-A and HLA-B alleles for most subjects in the first cohort. HLA typing was unavailable for some donors at each locus, so association tests used only the typed subset. The earlier analysis of almost 600 of the donors excluded roughly 16 rarely observed V segments, including chromosome 9 orphons, because counts were too low. A later analysis found that TCR association rates varied across HLA loci, with DRB1 alleles showing the most associated TCRs and HLA-C alleles the fewest. In an earlier analysis of roughly 560 of the donors, most TCR beta V segments were observed in productive rearrangements about 87% or about 30% of the time, broadly matching IMGT annotations. Compared with the 666-donor mean, donors in an Asian-associated ancestry cluster had fewer N-insertions in productive TCRs, according to a later genetic analysis. Immune exposure information for the cohort was limited to CMV serostatus. Linkage disequilibrium might explain the correlated functional status among segregating V segments, but an unknown experimental factor could not be ruled out. In a later analysis, about 17,000 TCR beta sequences were associated with specific HLA alleles at a false discovery rate of 0.05. The 87-base-pair reads could not distinguish some IMGT-functional V segments, including TRBV6-2 and TRBV6-3, so those segments were excluded. In a later analysis, HLA-associated TCR beta chains showed more clonal expansion and lower generation probabilities than non-associated chains that were equally common. In this cohort, only TCR beta chains were sequenced, and detectable features were limited by the absence of alpha or paired-chain data. The classifier was reported to diagnose cytomegalovirus status with high specificity and sensitivity in both the original and validation cohorts. While some public TCRs were present in many individuals, most TCR sequences turned up only very rarely across donors. A total of about 180 TCR beta chains were listed by the study as associated with cytomegalovirus. V-gene and J-gene trimming of TCR beta chains was associated with a missense DCLRE1C variant in a later genetic analysis, and the association was replicated in an independent cohort. A group of highly shared sequence variants was considered likely to be a technical artifact of the sequencing pipeline. In vitro tests confirmed that a few of the cytomegalovirus-associated TCR beta chains recognize cytomegalovirus antigens. The presence/absence analyses assumed that sequencing depth was roughly uniform across donors, and that assumption may not be true. The authors suggested that the approach could potentially be extended to other disease states and immunological phenotypes.

In total, roughly 670 healthy bone marrow donors made up the cohort. At the time of sampling, all cohort members were nominally healthy, though unrecorded immune exposures were likely present. The donor tested CMV seropositive, placing the donor among the 289 seropositive members of the cohort. A peripheral blood sample was collected from each donor, and TCR beta sequencing was performed on peripheral blood mononuclear cells. Genomic DNA extraction from the blood cell samples was performed with the Qiagen DNeasy Blood Extraction Kit. The chain uses TRBV7-6 and TRBJ1-1; the D gene is perhaps TRBD1, from 6 matching bases. Sequencing was performed on PBMCs. The origin of this receptor is an older woman in good health and CMV-seropositive. The CDR3 in this case is CASSLRGLAEAFF. The bases are TGTGCCAGCAGCTTAAGGGGGTTAGCTGAAGCTTTCTTT. Beyond the CDR3, the reference TRBV7-6 and TRBJ1-1 genes provide the residues; the full variable domain reads: GAGVSQSPRYKVTKRGQDVALRCDPISGHVSLYWYRQALGQGPEFLTYFNYEAQQDKSGLPNDRFSAERPEGSISTLTIQRTEQRDSAMYRCASSLRGLAEAFFGQGTRLTVV.